These 24 T cell receptor beta chains were all obtained from the same sample, sequenced in a study of response to subunit inactivated influenza vaccine. TCRdb redid the calling of the RT-PCR reads with MiXCR, one entry per CDR3 protein. This table has more than 450,000 distinct CDR3 sequences, about 12% appearing once. Material: PBMCs from blood, obtained on the day of vaccination. Receptors originate from a man between 50 and 59 years old who received an inactivated influenza vaccine.

This clonotype was found a few times. The rearrangement joins TRBV10-3 to TRBJ2-3; D is unclear. Deletions cut 7 bases from V and 2 bases from J, with 16 bases between. The CDR3 sequence is 15 residues long. Looked up from germline, CDR1 is ENHRY and CDR2 is SYGVKD. The CDR3 loop is CAIKANLDHTDTQYF. In nucleotides, the CDR3 is TGTGCCATCAAGGCCAACCTAGACCACACAGATACGCAGTATTTT.

This clonotype was seen repeatedly, ten times or more. V is TRBV5-4 and J is TRBJ2-4; weak D call: TRBD2 (5 bases). The CDR3 has 11 residues. Germline CDR1 is SGHNT and CDR2 is YYREEE (reference sequence). Trimming removed 4 bases from V and 14 bases from J, with 13 bases in between. CDR3 sequence reads: CASSPGRTEYF. The CDR3 region has the DNA TGTGCCAGCAGCCCAGGACGGACTGAGTACTTC.

This clonotype appeared a few times. This rearrangement joins TRBV6-4 to TRBJ1-6; possible D gene TRBD1, 6 bases. The CDR3 extends over 14 amino acids. The ends were cut back, 3 bases at V and 13 bases at J, with 16 bases in the middle. Germline-derived CDR1 and CDR2 are MRHNA and SNTAGT. This CDR3 is CASSDYAAGEPLHF. The CDR3 DNA reads TGTGCCAGCAGTGATTACGCCGCAGGGGAGCCCCTCCACTTT.

V gene TRBV19 combines with J gene TRBJ2-1, with 9 bases that match TRBD1. Losses at the gene ends were 4 bases for V and 6 bases for J; bases not matched to a gene: 10. This CDR3 comprises 16 residues. The germline V gene encodes CDR1 LNHDA and CDR2 SQIVND (reference sequence). The CDR3 coding sequence is TGTGCCAGTAGTAGGACCGGGACAGGGATAGGCAATGAGCAGTTCTTC. Residues: CASSRTGTGIGNEQFF.

This clonotype was recorded at least ten times. V and J are TRBV5-5 and TRBJ2-3; no reliable D call. Trimming shortened V by 3 bases and J by 2 bases, and 4 bases separated the two germline ends. This CDR3 has 12 residues. The germline V gene encodes CDR1 SGHKS and CDR2 YYEKEE (reference sequence). The CDR3 nucleotides are TGTGCCAGCAGCTGGAACACAGATACGCAGTATTTT. It is translated as CASSWNTDTQYF.

The chain is built from TRBV12-3 or TRBV12-4 and TRBJ2-7, with D possibly matching TRBD1 (7 bases). Trimming cost V 6 bases and J 1 base, with 10 bases left between them. The CDR3 is made up of 13 amino acids. The CDR3 bases are TGTGCCAGCAGGCGGGACAGATCCTACGAGCAGTACTTC. Protein product: CASRRDRSYEQYF.

The chain is built from TRBV6-2 or TRBV6-3 and TRBJ2-3; 11 nucleotides line up with TRBD1. The CDR3 is made up of 13 amino acids. Looked up from germline, CDR1 is MNHEY and CDR2 is SVGEGT. With V trimmed by 8 bases and J by 5 bases, 3 bases remained unmatched. CDR3 sequence: CASQDRGRDTQYF. The CDR3 DNA sequence: TGTGCCAGCCAGGACAGGGGGCGAGATACGCAGTATTTT.

V usage is TRBV30 and J usage is TRBJ2-3; D unclear. Germline V CDR1 and CDR2: GTSNPN, SVGIG (reference sequence). With 5 bases removed from V and 0 bases from J, the gap between germline ends came to 9 bases. The CDR3 runs to 13 residues. CDR3 sequence: CAWSPESTDTQYF. As DNA, the CDR3 is TGTGCCTGGTCCCCCGAGAGCACAGATACGCAGTATTTT.

This clonotype was counted between two and nine times. V and J are TRBV29-1 and TRBJ2-3; D perhaps matches TRBD2 (5 bases). Per the germline V gene, CDR1 is SQVTM and CDR2 is ANQGSEA. Between the trimmed V and J ends, which lost 6 bases and 4 bases, there was a span of 14 bases. CDR3 length: 13 amino acids. CDR3 nucleotides: TGCAGCGTGGGGATAGCGTTTGCAGATACGCAGTATTTT. Translation gives CSVGIAFADTQYF.

This clonotype was detected only a few times. V gene TRBV11-2 combines with J gene TRBJ2-4; tentative D call: TRBD2 (6 bases). Germline assignment: CDR1 SGHAT and CDR2 FQNNGV. This CDR3 is built from 16 residues. Trimming left V 5 bases short and J 4 bases short, with 18 bases between. The CDR3 here is CASSPLRGNKKNIQYF. CDR3 DNA: TGTGCCAGCAGCCCTCTGCGGGGAAACAAAAAAAACATTCAGTACTTC.

The J gene is TRBJ2-1, the V gene TRBV20-1, with TRBD2 identical over 8 bases. The germline V gene encodes CDR1 DFQATT and CDR2 SNEGSKA (reference sequence). V gave up 6 bases and J gave up 2 bases; unmatched junction bases: 6. The CDR3 is 14 residues long. The CDR3 spells CSAPPGGAYNEQFF. The CDR3 DNA is TGCAGTGCCCCCCCGGGAGGGGCCTACAATGAGCAGTTCTTC.

This clonotype was seen at least ten times. This chain connects TRBV29-1 to TRBJ2-2; possible D gene TRBD1, 5 bases. The V end lost 4 bases, the J end lost 0 bases, and 9 bases lay between the germline ends. Germline V CDR1 and CDR2: SQVTM, ANQGSEA. CDR3 size: 14 residues. CDR3 sequence reads: CSVARTSNTGELFF. The CDR3 bases are TGCAGCGTTGCTCGGACATCGAACACCGGGGAGCTGTTTTTT.

This chain links TRBV27 with TRBJ1-1, with D possibly being TRBD1 (6 bases). V was trimmed by 5 bases and J by 5 bases, leaving 12 bases between them. Germline CDR1 reads MNHEY; CDR2 reads SMNVEV (reference sequence). The CDR3 length is 13 residues. The CDR3 is CASSKGGATEAFF. Written as DNA, the CDR3 is TGTGCCAGCAGTAAAGGGGGGGCTACTGAAGCTTTCTTT.

This clonotype was found many times. DNA for the CDR3: TGTGCCATTAGACAGGGGGTAACAGATACGCAGTATTTT. Amino acid sequence: CAIRQGVTDTQYF. V usage is TRBV10-3 and J usage is TRBJ2-3; 9 bases match TRBD1. The CDR3 covers 13 residues. Unmatched junction bases numbered 4, after V lost 9 bases and J lost 3 bases. Germline CDR1 ENHRY, CDR2 SYGVKD.

V is TRBV18 and J is TRBJ2-7, with 9 nucleotides matching TRBD1. The germline V gene encodes CDR1 KGHSH and CDR2 LQKENI. J was trimmed by 6 bases and V by 5 bases; bases with no gene match: 5. The CDR3 totals 13 residues. CDR3 DNA sequence: TGTGCCAGCTCAGGGACAGGGATAAGCGAGCAGTACTTC. Its translation: CASSGTGISEQYF. The full variable domain, in which reference TRBV18 and TRBJ2-7 provide the parts outside the CDR3, is NAGVMQNPRHLVRRRGQEARLRCSPMKGHSHVYWYRQLPEEGLKFMVYLQKENIIDESGMPKERFSAEFPKEGPSILRIQQVVRGDSAAYFCASSGTGISEQYFGPGTRLTVT.

The chain employs TRBV7-9 and TRBJ1-1, with D unclear. Trimming pared 5 bases from V and 2 bases from J, leaving 9 bases between. Per germline, CDR1 SEHNR and CDR2 FQNEAQ (reference sequence). This CDR3 is 13 amino acids long. CDR3 DNA: TGTGCCAGCAGCCCTGATTATAACACTGAAGCTTTCTTT. This sequence encodes CASSPDYNTEAFF.

This rearrangement joins TRBV29-1 to TRBJ1-2, with 9 bases lining up with TRBD1. J lost 3 bases, V lost 5 bases, and 4 bases had no gene match. Looked up from germline, CDR1 is SQVTM and CDR2 is ANQGSEA. This CDR3 has 13 residues. CDR3 residues: CSVRDRVDYGYTF. In nucleotides, the CDR3 is TGCAGCGTTCGGGACAGGGTTGACTATGGCTACACCTTC. The full variable domain, its missing parts supplied by reference TRBV29-1 and TRBJ1-2, is SAVISQKPSRDICQRGTSLTIQCQVDSQVTMMFWYRQQPGQSLTLIATANQGSEATYESGFVIDKFPISRPNLTFSTLTVSNMSPEDSSIYLCSVRDRVDYGYTFGSGTRLTVV.

Ten or more counts support this clonotype. The V gene is TRBV12-3 or TRBV12-4, the J gene TRBJ2-3; D might be TRBD2 (6 bases). The V gene lost 10 bases and the J gene lost 4 bases, with 12 bases spanning the gap. CDR3 length: 12 amino acids. CDR3 in amino acids: CATGGFADTQYF. The DNA for the CDR3 is TGTGCCACTGGGGGGTTTGCAGATACGCAGTATTTT.

This clonotype was detected ten times or more. The V and J genes are TRBV28 and TRBJ2-3; possible D gene TRBD2, 6 bases. The CDR3 runs to 17 residues. Germline V CDR1 and CDR2: MDHEN, SYDVKM. Trimming removed 3 bases from V and 3 bases from J, with 19 bases in between. The CDR3, as DNA: TGTGCCAGCAGTTTGCCCCGAGGCGGGGTGGGAACAGATACGCAGTATTTT. As protein: CASSLPRGGVGTDTQYF.

This chain connects TRBV5-5 to TRBJ1-3; D is perhaps TRBD1 (6 bases). V was pared by 5 bases and J by 0 bases, with 21 bases between. This CDR3 has 18 residues. Germline V gene sequence: CDR1 SGHKS, CDR2 YYEKEE (reference sequence). CDR3 sequence: CASSYVPGHDNSGNTIYF. In nucleotides, the CDR3 is TGTGCCAGCAGTTATGTCCCGGGACATGATAACTCTGGAAACACCATATATTTT.

This clonotype was recorded at least ten times. The chain has TRBV19 and TRBJ1-1; D unclear. V lost 8 bases, J lost 7 bases, and 17 bases lay in between. The length of the CDR3 is 13 residues. Germline V gene data show CDR1 as LNHDA and CDR2 as SQIVND (reference sequence). The CDR3 sequence is CASSDSGSFEAFF. The CDR3, as DNA: TGTGCCAGTTCGGACTCCGGGTCGTTTGAAGCTTTCTTT.

This clonotype was found many times. The rearrangement joins TRBV7-2 to TRBJ1-1; weak D call: TRBD1 (6 bases). V dropped 7 bases and J dropped 3 bases, with 12 bases sitting between them. The CDR3 is 13 amino acids. The germline V gene encodes CDR1 SGHTA and CDR2 FQGNSA. CDR3 DNA sequence: TGTGCCAGCACCCCCAGGGGCGACACTGAAGCTTTCTTT. Its protein product is CASTPRGDTEAFF.

The rearrangement uses TRBV3-1 and TRBJ2-5; a possible D gene is TRBD1 (7 bases). The CDR3 is 15 residues long. Germline CDR1 is LGHDT and CDR2 is YNNKEL (reference sequence). V shed 4 bases and J shed 1 base, with 13 bases lying between them. CDR3 protein: CASSPGGGGQETQYF. The CDR3 DNA sequence: TGTGCCAGCAGCCCTGGAGGGGGCGGCCAAGAGACCCAGTACTTC.

About this clonotype: Given the absence of the conserved phenylalanine or tryptophan at the CDR3 end, a read error is likely. J is TRBJ2-5 and V is TRBV5-6, with 8 bases lining up with TRBD1. The ends lost 3 bases at V and 1 base at J; junction bases unmatched: 2. CDR1 and CDR2 from the germline V gene are SGHDT and YYEEEE. CDR3 length: 14 amino acids. The CDR3 DNA sequence: TGTGCCAGCAGCTGGGGACAGGCCCAAGAGACCCAGTACTTA. Its protein is CASSWGQAQETQYL.